The present T cell receptor beta chain was sequenced within a study of T cells in Graves' hyperthyroidism and ophthalmopathy. Study context: Blood was drawn when the patient was first diagnosed and still untreated.

Study outcomes and limitations: The model foresaw ophthalmopathy a median around seven months prior to onset. Blood samples included most of the expanded thyroid clonotypes exceeding 0.001.

What was amplified from RNA transcripts were TCR beta CDR3 regions. TCR CDR3 underwent first-round RT-PCR with the HTBI primer set. TCRdb reanalysed the multiplex PCR reads using MiXCR and keeps one entry per CDR3 protein. Of 600,000 to 850,000 distinct CDR3 sequences listed, approximately 19% are singletons. In regard to this clonotype: Its antigen remains unknown.

Blood was sampled at initial diagnosis of hyperthyroidism, prior to onset of any ophthalmopathy symptoms. Sequenced material: blood. The source of this sequence is a woman in her forties or fifties with Graves' hyperthyroidism that later progressed to Graves' ophthalmopathy.

The CDR3 nucleotides are TGCAGTGCTGTGTGGGGAGGCACAGATACGCAGTATTTT. It yields the protein CSAVWGGTDTQYF. The V and J genes are TRBV20-1 and TRBJ2-3, with D tentatively TRBD2 (5 bases). CDR3 length: 13 amino acids. Between the trimmed V and J ends, which lost 5 bases and 1 base, there was a span of 10 bases. CDR1 and CDR2 from the germline V gene are DFQATT and SNEGSKA (reference sequence).